This T cell receptor beta chain originates from a study of cytomegalovirus exposure and HLA in healthy donors. In the PCR, 60 Vbeta and 13 Jbeta primers were used. Data came from immunoSEQ multiplex PCR; TCRdb stores just in-frame clones and leaves some out. The sample totals approximately 100,000 clones. From germline, CDR1 is MNHEY and CDR2 SMNVEV (reference sequence). V was pared by 4 bases and J by 3 bases, with 2 bases of the junction left unmatched. This CDR3 has 14 residues. This chain connects TRBV27 to TRBJ1-5; 8 positions match TRBD1. The sequencing sample was made of PBMCs. The TCR comes from a man between 45 and 60 years old in good health and CMV-seronegative. This CDR3 reads CASSSDRVNQPQHF. The CDR3 coding sequence is TGTGCCAGCAGTTCGGACAGGGTCAATCAGCCCCAGCATTTT.